The 11 T cell receptor beta chains listed next were all sequenced from one sample in a study of blood T cell repertoires in COVID-19. Generated by immunoSEQ multiplex PCR, the TCRdb table keeps only in-frame clones and is missing some. Here the sample spans over 50,000 clones, 86% being singletons. Sequenced sample: peripheral blood. The receptors were gathered from a man older than 75 with acute or convalescent COVID-19.

The V and J genes are TRBV6-5 and TRBJ1-2, with TRBD1 matching over 11 bases. The V gene end was trimmed by 6 bases and the J gene end by 12 bases; junction bases not matched to a gene: 12. The CDR3 has 14 residues. Germline values: CDR1 MNHEY, CDR2 SVGAGI. The CDR3: CASSSAGTGGFDTF. The CDR3 region has the DNA TGTGCCAGCAGCTCCGCCGGGACAGGGGGGTTCGACACCTTC.

Points on this clone: Compared with germline, one end of the junction differs, possibly owing to a read error. This chain uses TRBV6-5 with TRBJ1-1; D perhaps matches TRBD1 (5 bases). The CDR3 spans 14 residues. From germline, CDR1 is MNHEY and CDR2 SVGAGI. CDR3 region: CASNYGTQNTEAFF. The CDR3 DNA reads TGTGCCAGCAATTACGGGACTCAGAACACTGAAGCTTTCTTT.

The chain joins TRBV6-5 to TRBJ2-7; D remains ambiguous. Trimming took 2 bases from V and 2 from J, leaving 13 bases between them. The CDR3 spans 15 residues. The V gene's germline CDR1 is MNHEY and CDR2 SVGAGI. CDR3 sequence reads: CASSYIFPIAYEQYF. CDR3 nucleotides: TGTGCCAGCAGTTACATTTTCCCAATAGCCTACGAGCAGTACTTC.

The chain is built from TRBV5-1 and TRBJ2-3; TRBD2 matches 9 bases. Germline trimming cut 0 bases from V and 4 bases from J; bases unmatched to any gene: 9. There are 17 residues in the CDR3. CDR1 SGHRS and CDR2 YFSETQ come from the germline V gene. CDR3 nucleotides: TGCGCCAGCAGCTTGGGTTTTCGCGGGGGGGGCCCAGATACGCAGTATTTT. Protein: CASSLGFRGGGPDTQYF.

The chain is built from TRBV6-5 and TRBJ2-1, with D perhaps TRBD1 (6 bases). Trimming removed 2 bases from V and 2 bases from J, with 10 bases in between. CDR1 and CDR2 from the germline V gene are MNHEY and SVGAGI. The CDR3 consists of 15 residues. In nucleotides, the CDR3 is TGTGCCAGCAGTTACCTGGGGGCTACCTACAATGAGCAGTTCTTC. Amino acids: CASSYLGATYNEQFF.

This clone was found a few times. The CDR3 DNA follows: TGTGCCAGTAGTCCCCTAGGGGGTAATGAGCAGTTCTTC. It translates to CASSPLGGNEQFF. This chain uses TRBV19 with TRBJ2-1, with TRBD1 as a possible D gene (6 bases). This CDR3 is built from 13 residues. V lost 5 bases, J lost 7 bases, and 12 bases lay in between. Germline assignment: CDR1 LNHDA and CDR2 SQIVND (reference sequence).

The J gene is TRBJ2-7, the V gene TRBV10-3, with D unresolved. The germline CDR1 and CDR2 sequences are ENHRY and SYGVKD. V lost 2 bases and J 0 bases, leaving 8 bases between the germline ends. This CDR3 region has 14 residues. Written as DNA, the CDR3 is TGTGCCATCAGTGAGGGCACAGTCTCCTACGAGCAGTACTTC. This translates into CAISEGTVSYEQYF.

The J gene is TRBJ2-2, the V gene TRBV7-2; TRBD1 aligns across 9 bases. The CDR3 runs to 16 residues. The germline gives CDR1 SGHTA, CDR2 FQGNSA. Losses at the gene ends were 5 bases for V and 1 base for J; bases not matched to a gene: 5. The CDR3 DNA is TGTGCCAGCAGCCCCGGGACAGGGAAGAACACCGGGGAGCTGTTTTTT. Translation: CASSPGTGKNTGELFF.

This chain uses TRBV5-6 with TRBJ2-5; D possibly corresponds to TRBD2 (5 bases). V was cut by 5 bases and J by 4 bases, with 12 bases left in between. Germline loops: CDR1 SGHDT, CDR2 YYEEEE. This CDR3 is 13 amino acids long. CDR3 protein: CASRKGLRETQYF. The DNA of the CDR3 is TGTGCCAGCAGAAAAGGACTCCGAGAGACCCAGTACTTC.

The J gene is TRBJ2-6, the V gene TRBV5-4, with D unclear. V was cut by 6 bases and J by 2 bases, with 6 bases left in between. Germline V gene sequence: CDR1 SGHNT, CDR2 YYREEE (reference sequence). The CDR3 spans 13 residues. Here the CDR3 reads CASTGAGANVLTF. CDR3 bases: TGTGCCAGCACGGGTGCTGGGGCCAACGTCCTGACTTTC.

The rearrangement links TRBV19 to TRBJ1-5; possibly TRBD1 for D (6 bases). The CDR3 has 13 residues. The germline CDR1 and CDR2 sequences are LNHDA and SQIVND (reference sequence). Trimming pared 10 bases from V and 2 bases from J, leaving 12 bases between. For the CDR3, the DNA is TGTGCCACCTCGAGACAGGGCAATCAGCCCCAGCATTTT. Translating it yields CATSRQGNQPQHF.